Below, 17 T cell receptor beta chains from the same sample are listed, as sequenced in a study of blood T cells in healthy people across ages. Using a J-beta primer mix together with a sample-barcoded 5' primer, a second PCR was run for roughly 7 to 11 cycles. TCRdb re-called the 5' RACE reads with MiXCR, one entry per CDR3 protein. The table has about 650,000 distinct CDR3 sequences, 32% seen once. The sample consisted of blood. The receptor set was obtained from a woman of 80 years or more in good health.

The table lists this clonotype with many counts. This chain uses TRBV20-1 with TRBJ1-1; 10 bases are shared with TRBD1. V shed 0 bases and J 4 bases; nucleotides not matched to a gene: 5. In germline, CDR1 is DFQATT, CDR2 SNEGSKA (reference sequence). CDR3 length equals 15 residues. The CDR3 here is CSARDQGTGATEAFF. In nucleotides, the CDR3 is TGCAGTGCTAGAGATCAAGGGACAGGGGCCACTGAAGCTTTCTTT.

This chain links TRBV6-1 with TRBJ1-5; weak D call: TRBD1 (5 bases). V was cut by 2 bases and J by 5 bases, with 7 bases left in between. This CDR3 comprises 13 residues. Germline V gives CDR1 MNHNS, CDR2 SASEGT. The CDR3 nucleotides are TGTGCCAGCAGTGAAAGGGGTCATCAGCCCCAGCATTTT. Residues: CASSERGHQPQHF.

The chain employs TRBV5-1 and TRBJ2-7, with TRBD2 identical over 7 bases. The CDR3 runs to 13 residues. Germline V gene data show CDR1 as SGHRS and CDR2 as YFSETQ. Losses at the gene ends were 3 bases for V and 6 bases for J; bases not matched to a gene: 6. The CDR3 reads CASSSPGGSEQYF. The CDR3 nucleotides read TGCGCCAGCAGCTCCCCGGGGGGAAGCGAGCAGTACTTC.

This clonotype has a count of ten or more. The rearrangement joins TRBV7-6 to TRBJ2-7; 9 bases match TRBD1. Germline lookup yields CDR1 SGHVS and CDR2 FNYEAQ. The V gene end was trimmed by 5 bases and the J gene end by 4 bases; junction bases not matched to a gene: 9. The CDR3 sequence is 15 residues long. The CDR3 protein is CASSPPGTGTYEQYF. The CDR3 region has the DNA TGTGCCAGCAGCCCTCCCGGGACAGGGACATACGAGCAGTACTTC.

The chain couples TRBV6-2 or TRBV6-3 to TRBJ2-7, with 14 positions matching TRBD2. V was clipped by 4 bases and J by 5 bases; unmatched bases: 7. The CDR3 consists of 16 residues. Looked up from germline, CDR1 is MNHEY and CDR2 is SVGEGT. The CDR3 reads CASSFPWTSGRNEQYF. CDR3 coding DNA: TGTGCCAGCAGTTTTCCCTGGACTAGCGGGAGGAACGAGCAGTACTTC.

This clonotype was seen more than once but under ten times. A much larger clone differs from this one at a single base, so this may be a read error. This chain joins TRBV27 and TRBJ2-3; 7 bases align to TRBD1. The V gene's germline CDR1 is MNHEY and CDR2 SMNVEV (reference sequence). This CDR3 has 15 amino acids. The CDR3 coding sequence is TGTGCCGGCAGTCCAACAGGGACAGTAACAGATACGCAGTATTTT. It codes for CAGSPTGTVTDTQYF.

The V call is TRBV7-2, the J call TRBJ2-1; D is possibly TRBD2 (6 bases). CDR3 length equals 15 residues. The germline gives CDR1 SGHTA, CDR2 FQGNSA. Deletions cut 1 base from V and 8 bases from J, with 15 bases between. The CDR3 DNA reads TGTGCCAGCAGCTTAGGGGGGACTCCCTGGGATGAGCAGTTCTTC. Its protein is CASSLGGTPWDEQFF.

CDR3 nucleotides: TGTGCCAGCAGCTGGGGGAGGGGGCAATACAATGAGCAGTACTTC. Amino acid sequence: CASSWGRGQYNEQYF. The chain employs TRBV28 and TRBJ2-5; TRBD1 or TRBD2 may be the D gene (7 bases each). Germline CDR1 MDHEN, CDR2 SYDVKM. Trimming took off 6 bases at V and 11 bases at J, with 25 bases between the two ends. The CDR3 has 15 amino acids.

The chain employs TRBV29-1 and TRBJ2-7; 13 positions agree with TRBD2. Germline V lookup: CDR1 SQVTM, CDR2 ANQGSEA. The CDR3 is 14 residues long. The junction had 4 bases not matched to a gene; V was cut back by 5 bases and J by 3 bases. CDR3: CSVSGTSGNYEQYF. The CDR3 coding sequence is TGCAGCGTTTCCGGGACTAGCGGGAACTACGAGCAGTACTTC.

In regard to this clonotype: A much bigger clone sits one base away, suggesting this may be a read error. No conserved phenylalanine or tryptophan ends this CDR3, so it is likely a read error. V gene TRBV5-1 combines with J gene TRBJ1-2, with D unresolved. V gave up 0 bases and J gave up 2 bases, with 8 bases separating them. This CDR3 region has 14 residues. The germline CDR1 and CDR2 sequences are SGHRS and YFSETQ. The CDR3 spells CASSLGRINYGYTC. The CDR3 bases are TGCGCCAGCAGCTTGGGTAGAATAAACTATGGCTACACCTGC.

The chain combines TRBV20-1 with TRBJ2-7; TRBD2 agrees at 8 bases. The end of the DNA fits TRBJ2-5 better, so the J call may be wrong. The CDR3 has 14 residues. Germline loops: CDR1 DFQATT, CDR2 SNEGSKA (reference sequence). The CDR3 DNA follows: TGCAGTGCCCCGGTTAGCGGGGCGAAAGAGACCCAGTACTTC. Protein: CSAPVSGAKETQYF.

Points on this clonotype: Germline is not matched at one junction end, which may reflect a read error. The chain uses TRBV12-3 or TRBV12-4 and TRBJ1-1; 8 bases agree with TRBD1. The CDR3 runs to 16 residues. The CDR3: CASSSGQGVWNAEAFF. In nucleotides, the CDR3 is TGTGCCAGCAGTTCCGGACAGGGAGTATGGAACGCTGAAGCTTTCTTT.

This clonotype appeared many times. The chain recombines TRBV12-3 or TRBV12-4 with TRBJ1-5, with D maybe TRBD1 (6 bases). The CDR3 runs to 13 residues. The V gene lost 2 bases and the J gene lost 6 bases, with 8 bases spanning the gap. This chain's CDR3 is CASSLTGAQPQHF. DNA for the CDR3: TGTGCCAGCAGTTTAACGGGGGCTCAGCCCCAGCATTTT.

This clonotype was detected a few times. The chain recombines TRBV6-2 or TRBV6-3 with TRBJ1-6, with 7 bases identical to TRBD1. The CDR3 is 13 residues long. With V trimmed by 6 bases and J by 10 bases, 6 bases remained unmatched. CDR1 and CDR2 (germline): MNHEY, SVGEGT. CDR3 in amino acids: CASRDRSDSPLHF. CDR3 sequence (DNA): TGTGCCAGCAGGGACAGGTCAGACTCACCCCTCCACTTT.

This clonotype has a handful of counts. The V and J genes are TRBV6-2 or TRBV6-3 and TRBJ1-1; 8 bases are shared with TRBD1. The J segment lost 1 base and the V segment lost 5 bases, leaving 6 bases of the junction unmatched. This CDR3 spans 15 amino acids. Germline V gene lookup returns CDR1 MNHEY and CDR2 SVGEGT. The CDR3 DNA sequence: TGTGCCAGCAGTAACCGGGACAGGACGAACACTGAAGCTTTCTTT. This encodes CASSNRDRTNTEAFF.

This clonotype appeared many times. The chain carries TRBV25-1 and TRBJ2-3; D may be TRBD1 (5 bases). The V end lost 4 bases, the J end lost 6 bases, and 11 bases lay between the germline ends. The germline gives CDR1 MGHDK, CDR2 SYGVNS. This CDR3 has 13 amino acids. The CDR3 nucleotides read TGTGCCAGCAGTGTACACGCAGGGGATACGCAGTATTTT. Protein product: CASSVHAGDTQYF.

V usage is TRBV7-2 and J usage is TRBJ2-1; the D call may be TRBD1 or TRBD2 (5 bases each). The V end lost 5 bases, the J end lost 3 bases, and 11 bases lay between the germline ends. The CDR3 runs to 14 residues. Germline V gene lookup returns CDR1 SGHTA and CDR2 FQGNSA. CDR3 DNA sequence: TGTGCCAGCAGCCGGGACGAGAGCTACAATGAGCAGTTCTTC. Protein sequence: CASSRDESYNEQFF.